A selection of T cell receptor beta chains follows, all from one sample in a study of T cell responses to AZD1222 COVID-19 vaccine. The method was immunoSEQ multiplex PCR; TCRdb's version includes in-frame clones alone and lacks a portion of them. The table records approximately 110,000 clones, 80% to 95% of them present only once. Sequenced material: peripheral blood, taken 28 days after the second AZD1222 dose. These receptors all stem from an adult who received the AZD1222 COVID-19 vaccine. Both conserved end residues are part of each CDR3. A D gene is named only where the DNA matches it firmly. Where a row states a size, it is once, few, many or the class of an expanded clone; other rows omit it.

V: TRBV11-2; size: .; D: .; J: TRBJ1-4; DNA: TGTGCCAGCAGCCGGGGTTCTGGAGATGAAAAACTGTTTTTT; CDR3: CASSRGSGDEKLFF
V: TRBV28; size: .; D: TRBD1; J: TRBJ2-7; DNA: TGTGCCAGCAGTTTAGCGGACAGGTACGAGCAGTACTTC; CDR3: CASSLADRYEQYF
V: TRBV5-5; size: .; D: .; J: TRBJ2-7; DNA: TGTGCCAGCAGCTTGGGACAGAACATACCCTACGAGCAGTACTTC; CDR3: CASSLGQNIPYEQYF
V: TRBV6-6; size: once; D: .; J: TRBJ2-2; DNA: TGTGCCAGCAGACAAAGACTGAACACCGGGGAGCTGTTTTTT; CDR3: CASRQRLNTGELFF
V: TRBV24-1; size: .; D: TRBD1; J: TRBJ1-5; DNA: TGTGCCACCAGTGAGGGACACAGGGGCAGCAATCAGCCCCAGCATTTT; CDR3: CATSEGHRGSNQPQHF
V: TRBV2; size: .; D: .; J: TRBJ1-1; DNA: TGTGCCTCACAGATGGGCGCCTTACTCTCGAACACTGAAGCTTTCTTT; CDR3: CASQMGALLSNTEAFF
V: TRBV7-6; size: .; D: TRBD2; J: TRBJ2-2; DNA: TGTGCCAGCAGCTTGGGGGCTAGCGGGAGTATTGGAACCGGGGAGCTGTTTTTT; CDR3: CASSLGASGSIGTGELFF
V: TRBV19; size: .; D: .; J: TRBJ1-5; DNA: TGTGCCAGTAGTAGTTTACTTGAGGGAAATAGCAATCAGCCCCAGCATTTT; CDR3: CASSSLLEGNSNQPQHF
V: TRBV27; size: .; D: .; J: TRBJ1-1; DNA: TGTGCCAGCAGTCCTGGATTAGGCACTGAAGCTTTCTTT; CDR3: CASSPGLGTEAFF
V: TRBV20-1; size: .; D: .; J: TRBJ2-7; DNA: TGCAGTGCTAGAGGGCCCTACGAGCAGTACTTC; CDR3: CSARGPYEQYF
V: TRBV3-1/TRBV3-2; size: .; D: .; J: TRBJ1-4; DNA: TGTGCCAGCAGCCAAGATCTCCCGGGAGGTAATGAAAAACTGTTTTTT; CDR3: CASSQDLPGGNEKLFF
V: TRBV24-1; size: .; D: .; J: TRBJ2-6; DNA: TGTGCCACCAGTGATACCACCCTAGGGGCCAACGTCCTGACTTTC; CDR3: CATSDTTLGANVLTF
V: TRBV7-9; size: .; D: .; J: TRBJ1-2; DNA: TGTGCCAGCAGCTTTTATGGCCGCTCGGGCTATGGCTACACCTTC; CDR3: CASSFYGRSGYGYTF
V: TRBV3-1/TRBV3-2; size: .; D: TRBD1; J: TRBJ1-4; DNA: TGTGCCAGCAGAAACAGGGGGTCCAATGAAAAACTGTTTTTT; CDR3: CASRNRGSNEKLFF
V: TRBV4-2; size: .; D: TRBD1; J: TRBJ2-2; DNA: TGTGCCAGCAGCCCCTTTTCAGGGGGCAACACCGGGGAGCTGTTTTTT; CDR3: CASSPFSGGNTGELFF
V: TRBV7-9; size: .; D: .; J: TRBJ1-4; DNA: TGTGCCAGCAGCTTAGTGGATGAAAAACTGTTTTTT; CDR3: CASSLVDEKLFF
V: TRBV28; size: .; D: TRBD1; J: TRBJ2-7; DNA: TGTGCCAGCAGATCCGGGACAGGGGCCTACGAGCAGTACTTC; CDR3: CASRSGTGAYEQYF
V: TRBV15; size: few; D: .; J: TRBJ2-7; DNA: TGTGCCACCAGAACCCCAGGGGTTCTCGAGCAGTACTTC; CDR3: CATRTPGVLEQYF
V: TRBV24-1; size: .; D: TRBD1; J: TRBJ1-4; DNA: TGTGCCACCAGTGATCCGGGACAGAATGAAAAACTGTTTTTT; CDR3: CATSDPGQNEKLFF